Sequencing of this T cell receptor (beta chain) was carried out in a study of molecular identifiers for immune sequencing clone quantification. Preparation of the bulk TCR libraries relied on previously described methods and listed TCR primers. One entry per CDR3 protein, called by TCRdb with MiXCR from the PCR reads. The sample lists about 320,000 distinct CDR3 sequences; around 21% were seen once. Sorted cell numbers of roughly 17,000 to 1,100,000, with 10%, 30% or 50% RNA, served as input for naive CD8 libraries. This clonotype was counted at least ten times. Source material: naive CD8+ T cells from blood, with Jurkat cell RNA spiked in. The subset denotes: FACS-sorted CD8+CD4-CCR7+CD45RA+ naive T cells. This receptor was taken from a human donor in good health. Some libraries in this study had Jurkat cell RNA spiked in.

The CDR3 bases are TGTGCCAGCAGCTTAGTTCTTCGGGGGGCGGACGAGCAGTACTTC. Its translation is CASSLVLRGADEQYF. This chain joins TRBV7-2 and TRBJ2-7; maybe TRBD2 (7 bases). The CDR3 covers 15 residues. V was cut by 1 base and J by 5 bases, with 15 bases left in between. CDR1 SGHTA and CDR2 FQGNSA come from the germline V gene.